This T cell receptor (beta chain) was recorded in a study of cytomegalovirus exposure and HLA in healthy donors (dated by TCRdb to the late 2010s). A note on the overall study: In an earlier analysis of about 560 of the donors, 276 Gb of sequence data and approximately 100 million unique TCR beta sequences from some 170 million T cells were reported. Roughly 290 gigabases of sequencing data and roughly 80 million unique TCR sequences made up an early release that covered under 750 HLA-typed donors. Of the roughly 400 genotyped donors, 70% to 90% were placed in the genetic ancestry cluster associated with self-reported Caucasian donors. The study aimed to test whether cataloging public T cell receptors could reveal signatures of past pathogen exposure. The study used immunosequencing to profile the T cell repertoires of several hundred subjects and linked those repertoires to cytomegalovirus serostatus. Besides the first cohort of 500 to 700 subjects, a separate validation cohort made up of roughly 130 different subjects was used. The study combined high-throughput TCR immunosequencing, statistical association of individual TCRs with disease status, and machine learning to predict cytomegalovirus infection status. A later analysis re-examined previously published TCR beta repertoires from 500 to 700 donors and added high-resolution HLA genotyping to investigate patterns of TCR occurrence. Rather than using new phenotypic data, the later analysis identified candidate immune exposures from TCR beta sequences and from how often those sequences occurred across donors. To decide whether each TCR beta V gene segment behaved as functional or pseudogenic, an earlier analysis of some 600 of the donors relied on high-throughput TCR beta sequencing. Alongside the repertoire data, information on donor age, sex, ethnicity and CMV serostatus was compiled. Genome-wide SNP genotypes for about 60% of the roughly 670 donors were used in a later genetic analysis, which treated that subset as a discovery cohort. Every discovery cohort repertoire had been produced on one sequencing platform. Class I and class II HLA loci were covered by the typing at four-digit resolution. The number of donors typed differed by locus, with roughly 629-640 for A, B, C, DRB1 and DQB1, 522 for DQA1, 600 to 610 for DPA1, and some 470 for DPB1. Roughly 5 DR-DQ haplotypes were handled as single units for association and clustering, since linkage in the cohort was strong. Among 300 to 500 genotyped donors of the cohort, an average of about 220,000 unique TCR beta nucleotide sequences was sequenced per donor, of which 15% to 20% were non-productive. On the study overall, not on this receptor specifically: The only immune exposure information available for the cohort was CMV serostatus. Because counts were too low, roughly 17 rarely observed V segments, including chromosome 9 orphons, were left out of the earlier analysis of approximately 580 of the donors. Because HLA typing was unavailable for some donors at each locus, only the typed subset was used in association tests. A few of the identified cytomegalovirus-associated TCR beta chains were confirmed in vitro to be specific for cytomegalovirus antigens. Only TCR beta chains were sequenced in this cohort, and the absence of alpha or paired-chain data limited detectable features. A later analysis associated around 16,000 TCR beta sequences with specific HLA alleles at a false discovery rate of 0.05. Some IMGT-functional V segments, including TRBV6-2 and TRBV6-3, could not be told apart with the 87-base-pair reads, so those segments were excluded. A further reported finding was that TCR beta sequences accurately predicted the HLA-A and HLA-B alleles for most subjects in the first cohort. A later genetic analysis associated a missense DCLRE1C variant with V-gene and J-gene trimming of TCR beta chains, and an independent cohort replicated the association. Correlated functional status among segregating V segments might reflect linkage disequilibrium, but an unknown experimental factor could not be ruled out. In a later analysis, HLA-associated TCR beta chains were found to be more clonally expanded and to have lower generation probabilities than equally common non-associated chains. In an earlier analysis of around 500 of the donors, most TCR beta V segments appeared in productive rearrangements about 87% or about 30% of the time, broadly matching IMGT annotations. The authors suggested that the approach could potentially be generalized to other disease states and immunological phenotypes. Several of the top co-occurrence clusters appeared to be linked to parvovirus B19, influenza, CMV and Epstein-Barr virus, according to a later analysis. In a later analysis, most CMV-associated TCR beta chains were found to appear HLA-restricted, with HLA associations seemingly driven largely by CMV exposure. Presence/absence analyses assumed roughly uniform sequencing depth across donors, an assumption that may not hold. According to a later analysis, TCR association rates differed among HLA loci, with DRB1 alleles showing the most associated TCRs and HLA-C alleles showing the fewest. When HLA alleles, especially DR and DQ, strongly co-occurred, attributing TCR associations to individual alleles was difficult. Across donors, most TCR sequences were observed very rarely, whereas some public TCRs were present in many individuals. A total of fewer than 200 TCR beta chains were listed by the study as associated with cytomegalovirus. A cluster of highly shared sequence variants was judged likely to represent a technical artifact of the sequencing pipeline. In a later genetic analysis, fewer N-insertions in productive TCRs were reported among donors in an Asian-associated ancestry cluster than the roughly 700-donor mean. In both the original and validation cohorts, the classifier was reported to diagnose cytomegalovirus status with high specificity and sensitivity.

In total, around 600 healthy bone marrow donors made up the cohort. At the time of sampling, all cohort members were nominally healthy, though unrecorded immune exposures were likely present. The donor was CMV seronegative and was included in the group of over 300 seronegative cohort members. Each donor provided a peripheral blood sample, and peripheral blood mononuclear cells were used for TCR beta sequencing. The Qiagen DNeasy Blood Extraction Kit was used to extract genomic DNA from the blood cell samples. As for this clone: Its antigen has not been determined. No per-base quality is available; no much larger clone lies one base away.

Library preparation used the immunoSEQ multiplex PCR assay. For the multiplex PCR, a mixture combining 60 forward primers for TCR Vbeta segments and 13 reverse primers for TCR Jbeta segments was used. The CDR3 region of rearranged TCR beta genes was amplified from genomic DNA by a multiplex PCR assay. Amplified TCR beta libraries were sequenced as 87-base-pair reads on the Illumina HiSeq System. For the original study's pipeline: A later analysis counted about 76 million unique TCR beta chains across the roughly 700 repertoires, and roughly 10 million of these chains were shared by at least two donors. Raw reads were error-corrected and collapsed into unique sequences by a nearest-neighbor algorithm in which closely related sequences were merged to remove PCR and sequencing errors. To assign V, D and J gene segments, CDR3 sequences were aligned to IMGT reference sequences. For a sequence to be retained, a match of at least six nucleotides was required to both a V gene segment and a J gene segment. A rearrangement was called productive if the CDR3 had no stop codons and remained in frame with V and J, and every other rearrangement was called non-productive. Following IMGT convention, CDR3 was defined as the stretch from the second conserved V-encoded cysteine up to the conserved J-encoded phenylalanine. In an earlier analysis of 550 to 650 of the donors, sequences lacking an unambiguous match to a single V gene segment were excluded. An earlier analysis of several hundred of the donors called V segments functional above 56.7% productive rearrangements and segregating when the between-donor standard deviation exceeded 5%. A statistical classification framework was built for diagnosing cytomegalovirus status from the catalog of TCR beta chain sequences. A later analysis assigned V and J genes by comparing TCR nucleotide sequences with IMGT/GENE-DB human TR gene sequences. In a later analysis, CDR3 sequences and most-parsimonious VDJ recombination scenarios were assigned using the TCRdist pipeline. A later analysis defined each TCR beta chain by its CDR3 amino acid sequence plus V-gene family, and excluded reads lacking a unique V-gene family. In a later analysis, 500 to 700 highly shared, low-generation-probability nucleotide sequences were removed to address suspected cross-contamination and a sequencing artifact. In a later analysis, a clonal expansion index was calculated for each public chain from normalized within-repertoire ranks of inferred template counts. Generation probabilities in a later analysis came from a VDJ recombination model fitted to out-of-frame rearrangements, and those results were checked against IGoR. Hypergeometric tests were used in a later analysis to score TCR-TCR, TCR-HLA and TCR-CMV co-occurrence, with a repertoire-size bias correction applied to the TCR pairs. False discovery rates were estimated in a later analysis by permuting HLA or CMV assignments 20 times. In a later analysis, co-occurring TCRs were grouped using DBSCAN, with TCRdist sequence similarity added in when clustering inside HLA-allele-positive subsets. Repertoires with fewer than 30,000 or more than 120,000 public chains, plus five repertoires with anomalous nucleotide sharing, were excluded from co-occurrence clustering. Not all clones reach the TCRdb copy of this immuneACCESS table, which keeps in-frame sequences only. Checked studies attribute under half of the gap to unresolved V genes and leave the rest unexplained. Clone size and the V and J calls come from that table; the DNA yielded D and trimming. The sample table records about 120,000 clones; approximately 65% of these occur just once. About 1.5% of the sample goes to the ten largest clones.

Taken from the germline V gene, the CDR1 and CDR2 loops are MNHNS and SASEGT. The CDR3 numbers 15 residues from cysteine through phenylalanine. The sequence is cut down to CDR3 DNA, 45 bases in frame from base 1. Relative to germline, V is missing 6 bases and J is missing 3 bases, with 9 bases of the junction outside any gene match. The sequence came from a man aged 18 to 30 in good health and CMV-seronegative. This chain joins TRBV6-1 to TRBJ2-7, with TRBD1 matching 9 junction bases. Material: PBMCs. The nucleotides read TGTGCCAGCAGCCCCGGGACAGGGTCGTACTACGAGCAGTACTTC. Its protein product is CASSPGTGSYYEQYF.